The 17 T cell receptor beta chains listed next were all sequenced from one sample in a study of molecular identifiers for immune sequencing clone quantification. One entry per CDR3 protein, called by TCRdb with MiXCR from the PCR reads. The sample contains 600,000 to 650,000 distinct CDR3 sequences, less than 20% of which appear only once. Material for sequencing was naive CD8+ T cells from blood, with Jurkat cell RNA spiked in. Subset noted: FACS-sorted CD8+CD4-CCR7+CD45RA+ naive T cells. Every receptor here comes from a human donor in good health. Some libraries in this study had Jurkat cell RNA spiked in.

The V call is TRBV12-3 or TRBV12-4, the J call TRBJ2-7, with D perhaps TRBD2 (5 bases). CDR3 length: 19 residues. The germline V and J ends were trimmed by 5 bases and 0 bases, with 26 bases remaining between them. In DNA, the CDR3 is TGTGCCAGCAGTCCACGGGCCCCCGGGATTAGTCAGAGCTCCTACGAGCAGTACTTC. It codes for CASSPRAPGISQSSYEQYF.

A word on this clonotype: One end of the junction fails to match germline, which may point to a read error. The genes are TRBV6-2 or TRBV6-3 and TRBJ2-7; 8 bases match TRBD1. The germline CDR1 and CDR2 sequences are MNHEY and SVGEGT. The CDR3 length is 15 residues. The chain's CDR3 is CASRPPGQVGYEQHF. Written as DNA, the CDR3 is TGTGCCAGCAGACCACCGGGACAGGTCGGATACGAGCAGCACTTC.

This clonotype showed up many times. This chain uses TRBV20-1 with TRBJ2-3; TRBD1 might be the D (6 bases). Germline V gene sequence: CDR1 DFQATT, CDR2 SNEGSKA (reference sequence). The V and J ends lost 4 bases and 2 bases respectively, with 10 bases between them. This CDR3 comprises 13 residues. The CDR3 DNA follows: TGCAGTGCTACAGGGGTCAACACAGATACGCAGTATTTT. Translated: CSATGVNTDTQYF.

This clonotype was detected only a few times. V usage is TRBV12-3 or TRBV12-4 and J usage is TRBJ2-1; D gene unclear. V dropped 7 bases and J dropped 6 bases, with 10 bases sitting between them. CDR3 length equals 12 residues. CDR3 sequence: CASTLSSNEQFF. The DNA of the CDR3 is TGTGCCAGCACGCTCAGTAGCAATGAGCAGTTCTTC.

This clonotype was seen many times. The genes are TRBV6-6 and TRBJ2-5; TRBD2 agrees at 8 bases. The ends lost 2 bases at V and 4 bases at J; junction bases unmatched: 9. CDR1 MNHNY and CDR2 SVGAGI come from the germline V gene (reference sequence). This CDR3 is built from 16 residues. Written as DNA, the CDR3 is TGTGCCAGCAGTTACCCGGAGCGGGGGCTCTCAGAGACCCAGTACTTC. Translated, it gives CASSYPERGLSETQYF.

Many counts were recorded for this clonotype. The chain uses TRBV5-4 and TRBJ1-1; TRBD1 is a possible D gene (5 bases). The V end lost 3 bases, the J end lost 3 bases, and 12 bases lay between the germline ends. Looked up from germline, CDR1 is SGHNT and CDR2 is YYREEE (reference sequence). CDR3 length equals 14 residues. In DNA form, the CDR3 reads TGTGCCAGCAGCTCCGGAGGGGTCTACACTGAAGCTTTCTTT. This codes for CASSSGGVYTEAFF.

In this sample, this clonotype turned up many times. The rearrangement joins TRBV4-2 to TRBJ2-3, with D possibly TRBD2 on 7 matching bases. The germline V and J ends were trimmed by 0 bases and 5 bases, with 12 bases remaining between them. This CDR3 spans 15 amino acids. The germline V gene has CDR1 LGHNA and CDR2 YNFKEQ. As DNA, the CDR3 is TGTGCCAGCAGCCAAGATGGGGGGGCAGTAGATACGCAGTATTTT. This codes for CASSQDGGAVDTQYF.

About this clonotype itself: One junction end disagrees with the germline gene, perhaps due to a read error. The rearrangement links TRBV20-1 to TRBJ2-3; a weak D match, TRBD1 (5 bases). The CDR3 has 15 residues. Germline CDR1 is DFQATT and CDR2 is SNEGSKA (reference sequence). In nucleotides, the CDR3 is TGCAGTGCCCCGGACATCCTGGGTGGCACAGATTCGCAGTATTTT. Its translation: CSAPDILGGTDSQYF.

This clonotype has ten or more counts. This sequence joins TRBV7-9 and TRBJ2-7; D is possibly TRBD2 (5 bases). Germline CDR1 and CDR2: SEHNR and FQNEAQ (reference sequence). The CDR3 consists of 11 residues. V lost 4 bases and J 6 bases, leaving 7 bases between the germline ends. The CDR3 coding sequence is TGTGCCAGCAGCTCCGAGGGCGAGCAGTACTTC. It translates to CASSSEGEQYF.

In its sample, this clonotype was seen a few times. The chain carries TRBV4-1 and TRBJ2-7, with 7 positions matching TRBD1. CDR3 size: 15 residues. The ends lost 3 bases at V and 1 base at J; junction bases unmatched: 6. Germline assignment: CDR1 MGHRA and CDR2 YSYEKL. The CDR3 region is CASSQQTGQSYEQYF. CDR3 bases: TGCGCCAGCAGCCAGCAGACAGGGCAATCCTACGAGCAGTACTTC.

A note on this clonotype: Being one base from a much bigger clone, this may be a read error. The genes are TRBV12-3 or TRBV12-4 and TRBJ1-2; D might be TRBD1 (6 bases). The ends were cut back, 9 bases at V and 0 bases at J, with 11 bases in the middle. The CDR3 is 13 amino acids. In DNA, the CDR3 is TGTGCCAGTGGCGGGGACACTAACTATGGCTACACCTTC. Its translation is CASGGDTNYGYTF.

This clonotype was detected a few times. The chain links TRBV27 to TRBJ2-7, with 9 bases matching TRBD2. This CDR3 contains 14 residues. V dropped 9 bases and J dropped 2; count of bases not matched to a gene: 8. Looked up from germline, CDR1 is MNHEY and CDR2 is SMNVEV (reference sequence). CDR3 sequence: CASGSGSSTYEQYF. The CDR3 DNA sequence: TGTGCCAGTGGTAGCGGGAGCAGCACCTACGAGCAGTACTTC.

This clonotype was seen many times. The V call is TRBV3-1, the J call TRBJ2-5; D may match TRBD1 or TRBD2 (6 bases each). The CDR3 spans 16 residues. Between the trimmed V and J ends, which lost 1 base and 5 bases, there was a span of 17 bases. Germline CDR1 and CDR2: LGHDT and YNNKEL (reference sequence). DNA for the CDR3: TGTGCCAGCAGCCAAGTTTTCCAGGAGGGGGTTGAGACCCAGTACTTC. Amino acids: CASSQVFQEGVETQYF.

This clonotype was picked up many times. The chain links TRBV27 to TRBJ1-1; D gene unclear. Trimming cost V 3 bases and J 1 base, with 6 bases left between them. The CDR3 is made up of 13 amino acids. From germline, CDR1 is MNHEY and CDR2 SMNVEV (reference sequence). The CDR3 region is CASSFARNTEAFF. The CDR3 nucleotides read TGTGCCAGCAGTTTTGCCAGGAACACTGAAGCTTTCTTT.

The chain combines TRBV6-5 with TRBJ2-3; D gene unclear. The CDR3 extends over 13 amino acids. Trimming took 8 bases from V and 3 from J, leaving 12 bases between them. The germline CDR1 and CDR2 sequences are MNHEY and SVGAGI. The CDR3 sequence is CASLYGTTDTQYF. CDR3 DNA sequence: TGTGCCAGCTTGTACGGAACTACAGATACGCAGTATTTT.

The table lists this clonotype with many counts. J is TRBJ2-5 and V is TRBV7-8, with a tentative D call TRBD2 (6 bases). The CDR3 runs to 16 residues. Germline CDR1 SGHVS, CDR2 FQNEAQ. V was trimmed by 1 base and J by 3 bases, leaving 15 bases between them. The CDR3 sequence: CASSLGPTGLKETQYF. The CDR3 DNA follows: TGTGCCAGCAGCTTAGGTCCAACCGGACTAAAAGAGACCCAGTACTTC.

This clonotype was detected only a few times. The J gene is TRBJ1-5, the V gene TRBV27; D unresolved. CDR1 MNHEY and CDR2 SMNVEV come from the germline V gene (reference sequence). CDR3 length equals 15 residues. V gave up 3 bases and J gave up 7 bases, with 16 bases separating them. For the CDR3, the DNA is TGTGCCAGCAGTTTTCTTGGGAGTGATGGGCAGCCCCAGCATTTT. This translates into CASSFLGSDGQPQHF.